Sequencing of this T cell receptor beta chain was carried out in a study of shared clonotypes between healthy human individuals. Positive CCR7 selection of CD45RO-negative cells yielded the naive CD8 cells, and terminally differentiated effector memory CD45RA+ cells were excluded. A deep-level run was used for the assay. Per the study methods: Junction-only immunoSEQ sequences carried no quality scores, so filtering differed. Clones were read by immunoSEQ multiplex PCR, and TCRdb kept only the in-frame ones, dropping some. That table gives V, J and clone size, and the DNA gave D and trimming. Of millions of clones detected, around 96% appear once; the ten largest clones hold roughly 1.1%. The CDR3 has 14 residues. Trimming took off 3 bases at V and 1 base at J, with 10 bases between the two ends. CDR1 is MNHEY and CDR2 is SMNVEV in the germline V gene (reference sequence). With respect to this clone: At the DNA level, this CDR3 is encoded by other sequences in the same sample as well.

This chain uses TRBV27 with TRBJ2-7, with a possible D match to TRBD1 (5 bases). The TCR was taken from a man between 18 and 35 years old in good health. Input material: naive CD8+ T cells sorted from blood. CDR3 residues: CASSLGPGSYEQYF. In nucleotides, the CDR3 is TGTGCCAGCAGTTTGGGGCCCGGTTCCTACGAGCAGTACTTC.